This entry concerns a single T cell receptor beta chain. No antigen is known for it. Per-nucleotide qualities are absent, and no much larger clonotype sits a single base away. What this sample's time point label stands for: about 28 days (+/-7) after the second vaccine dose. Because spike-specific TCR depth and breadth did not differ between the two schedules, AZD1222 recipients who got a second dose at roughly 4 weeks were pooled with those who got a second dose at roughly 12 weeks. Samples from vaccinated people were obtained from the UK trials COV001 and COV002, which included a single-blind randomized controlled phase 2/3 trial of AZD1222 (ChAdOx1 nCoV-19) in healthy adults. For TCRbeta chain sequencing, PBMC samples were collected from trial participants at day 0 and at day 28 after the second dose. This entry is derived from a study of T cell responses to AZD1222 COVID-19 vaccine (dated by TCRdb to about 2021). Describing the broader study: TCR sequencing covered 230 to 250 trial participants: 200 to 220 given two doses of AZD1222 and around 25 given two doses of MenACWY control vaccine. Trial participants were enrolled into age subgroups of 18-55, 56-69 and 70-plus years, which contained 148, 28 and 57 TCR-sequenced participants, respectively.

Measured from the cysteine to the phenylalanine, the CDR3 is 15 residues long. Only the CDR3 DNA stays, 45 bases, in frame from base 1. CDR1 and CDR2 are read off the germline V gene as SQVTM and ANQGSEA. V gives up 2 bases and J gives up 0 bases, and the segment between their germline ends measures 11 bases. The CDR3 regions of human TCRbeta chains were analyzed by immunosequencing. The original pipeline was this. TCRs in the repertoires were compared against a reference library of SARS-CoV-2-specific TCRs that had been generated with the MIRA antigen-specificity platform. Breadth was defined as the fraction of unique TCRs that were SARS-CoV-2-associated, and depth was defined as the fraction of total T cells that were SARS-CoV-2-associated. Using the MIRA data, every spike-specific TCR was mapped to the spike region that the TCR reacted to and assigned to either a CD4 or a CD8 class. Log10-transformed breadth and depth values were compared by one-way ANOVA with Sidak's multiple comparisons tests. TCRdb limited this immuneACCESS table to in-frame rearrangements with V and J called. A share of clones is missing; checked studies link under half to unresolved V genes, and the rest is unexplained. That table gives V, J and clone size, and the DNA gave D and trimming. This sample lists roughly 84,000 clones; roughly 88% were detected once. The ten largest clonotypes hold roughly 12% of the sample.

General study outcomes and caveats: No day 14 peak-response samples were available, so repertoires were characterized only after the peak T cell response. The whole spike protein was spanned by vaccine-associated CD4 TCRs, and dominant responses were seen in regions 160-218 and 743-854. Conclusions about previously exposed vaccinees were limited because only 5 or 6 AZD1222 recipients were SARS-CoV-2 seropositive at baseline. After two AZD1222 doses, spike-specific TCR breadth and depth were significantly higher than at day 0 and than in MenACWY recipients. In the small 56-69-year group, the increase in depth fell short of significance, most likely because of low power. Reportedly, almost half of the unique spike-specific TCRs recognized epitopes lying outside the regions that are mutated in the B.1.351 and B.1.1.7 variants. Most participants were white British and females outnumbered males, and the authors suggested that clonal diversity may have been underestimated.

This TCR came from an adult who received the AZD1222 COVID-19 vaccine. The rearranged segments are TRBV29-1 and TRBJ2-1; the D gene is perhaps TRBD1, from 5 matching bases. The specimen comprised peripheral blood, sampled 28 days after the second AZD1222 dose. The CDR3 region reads CSVETGARSYNEQFF. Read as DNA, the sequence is TGCAGCGTTGAAACAGGAGCCCGCTCCTACAATGAGCAGTTCTTC.